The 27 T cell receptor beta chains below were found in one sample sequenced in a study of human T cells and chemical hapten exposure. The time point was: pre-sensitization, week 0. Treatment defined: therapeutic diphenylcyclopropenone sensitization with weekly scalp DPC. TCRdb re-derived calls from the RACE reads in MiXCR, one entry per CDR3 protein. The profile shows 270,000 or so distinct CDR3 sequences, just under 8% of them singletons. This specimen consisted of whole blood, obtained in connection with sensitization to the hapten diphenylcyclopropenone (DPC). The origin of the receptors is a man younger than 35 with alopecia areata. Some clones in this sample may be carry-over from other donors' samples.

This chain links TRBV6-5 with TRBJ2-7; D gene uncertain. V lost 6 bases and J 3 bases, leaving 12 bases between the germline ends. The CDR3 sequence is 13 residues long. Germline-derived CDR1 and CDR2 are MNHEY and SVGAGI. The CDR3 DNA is TGTGCCAGCAGGCTCGGGCCCCTCTACGAGCAGTACTTC. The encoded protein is CASRLGPLYEQYF.

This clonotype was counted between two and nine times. The chain's CDR3 is CSARDKGRLGNYGYTF. The CDR3 DNA reads TGCAGTGCTAGAGATAAGGGCAGACTGGGTAACTATGGCTACACCTTC. The chain couples TRBV20-1 to TRBJ1-2; D not certain. The germline V gene encodes CDR1 DFQATT and CDR2 SNEGSKA (reference sequence). Trimming removed 0 bases at V and 1 base at J, with 15 bases between. The CDR3 extends over 16 amino acids.

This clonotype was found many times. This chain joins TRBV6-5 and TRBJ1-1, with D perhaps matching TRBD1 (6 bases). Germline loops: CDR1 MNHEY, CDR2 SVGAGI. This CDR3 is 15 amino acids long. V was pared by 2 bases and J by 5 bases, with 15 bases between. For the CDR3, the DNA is TGTGCCAGCAGTTACGATACAGGGAGAGGGACTGAAGCTTTCTTT. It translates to CASSYDTGRGTEAFF.

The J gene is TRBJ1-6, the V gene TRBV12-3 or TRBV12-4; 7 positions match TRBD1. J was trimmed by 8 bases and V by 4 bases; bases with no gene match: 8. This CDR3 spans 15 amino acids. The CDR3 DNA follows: TGTGCCAGCAGTTCCCGGGACAGCGGGGATTCACCCCTCCACTTT. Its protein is CASSSRDSGDSPLHF.

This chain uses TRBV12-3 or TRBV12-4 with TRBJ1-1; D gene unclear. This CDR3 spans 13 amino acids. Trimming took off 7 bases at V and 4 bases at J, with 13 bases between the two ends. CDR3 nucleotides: TGTGCCAGCACCCTAAGCGGGTCCACTGAAGCTTTCTTT. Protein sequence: CASTLSGSTEAFF.

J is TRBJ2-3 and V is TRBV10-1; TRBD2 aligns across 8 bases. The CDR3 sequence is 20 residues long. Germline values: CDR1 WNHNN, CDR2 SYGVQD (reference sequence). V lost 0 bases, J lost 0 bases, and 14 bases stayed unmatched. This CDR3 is CASSESRAGSGTRSTDTQYF. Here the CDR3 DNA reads TGCGCCAGCAGTGAGTCTAGAGCTGGGTCCGGGACTAGAAGCACAGATACGCAGTATTTT.

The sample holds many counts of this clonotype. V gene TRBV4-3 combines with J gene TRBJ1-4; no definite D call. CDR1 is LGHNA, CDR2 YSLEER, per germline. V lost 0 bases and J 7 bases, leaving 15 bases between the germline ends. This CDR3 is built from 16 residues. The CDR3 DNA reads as TGCGCCAGCAGCCAAGAACCGAGGCGACGGGGTGAAAAACTGTTTTTT. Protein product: CASSQEPRRRGEKLFF.

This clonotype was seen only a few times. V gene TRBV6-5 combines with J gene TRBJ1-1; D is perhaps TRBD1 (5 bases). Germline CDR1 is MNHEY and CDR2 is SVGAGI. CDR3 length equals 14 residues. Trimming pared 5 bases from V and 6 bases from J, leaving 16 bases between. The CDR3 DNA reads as TGTGCCAGCAGTAAAGGGGACTTATGGGCTGAAGCTTTCTTT. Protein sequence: CASSKGDLWAEAFF.

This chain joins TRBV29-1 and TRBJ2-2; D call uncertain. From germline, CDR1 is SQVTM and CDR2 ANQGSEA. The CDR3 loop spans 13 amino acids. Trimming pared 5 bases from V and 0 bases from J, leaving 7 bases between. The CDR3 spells CSVRHTNTGELFF. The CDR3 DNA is TGCAGCGTTCGACATACGAACACCGGGGAGCTGTTTTTT.

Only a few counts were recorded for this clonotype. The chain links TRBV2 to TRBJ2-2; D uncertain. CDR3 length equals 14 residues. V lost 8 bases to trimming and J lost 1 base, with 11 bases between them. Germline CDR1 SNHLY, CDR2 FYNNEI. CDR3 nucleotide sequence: TGTGCCAGCCTGGCGGCCGTGAACACCGGGGAGCTGTTTTTT. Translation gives CASLAAVNTGELFF.

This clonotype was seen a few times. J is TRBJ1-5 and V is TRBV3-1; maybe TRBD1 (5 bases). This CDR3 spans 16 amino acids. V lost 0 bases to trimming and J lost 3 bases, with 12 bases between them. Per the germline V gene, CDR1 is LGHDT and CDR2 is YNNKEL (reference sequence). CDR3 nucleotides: TGTGCCAGCAGCCAAGATTTAGGGACGACCAATCAGCCCCAGCATTTT. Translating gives CASSQDLGTTNQPQHF.

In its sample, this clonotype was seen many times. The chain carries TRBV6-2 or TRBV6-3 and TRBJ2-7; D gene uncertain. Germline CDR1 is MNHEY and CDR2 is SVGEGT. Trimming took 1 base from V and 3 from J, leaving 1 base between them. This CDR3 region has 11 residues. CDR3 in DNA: TGTGCCAGCAGTTACTACTACGAGCAGTACTTC. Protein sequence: CASSYYYEQYF.

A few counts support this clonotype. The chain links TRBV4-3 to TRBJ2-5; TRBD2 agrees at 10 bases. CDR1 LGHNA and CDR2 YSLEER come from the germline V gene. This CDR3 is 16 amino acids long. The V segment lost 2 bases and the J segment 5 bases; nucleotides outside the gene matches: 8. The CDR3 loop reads CASSQYSGTSDETQYF. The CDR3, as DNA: TGCGCCAGCAGCCAATATTCCGGGACTAGCGATGAGACCCAGTACTTC.

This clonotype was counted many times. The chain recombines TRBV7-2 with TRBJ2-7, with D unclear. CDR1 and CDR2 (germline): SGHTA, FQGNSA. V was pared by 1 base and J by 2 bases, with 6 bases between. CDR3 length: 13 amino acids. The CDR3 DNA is TGTGCCAGCAGCTTAGGTACGACCTACGAGCAGTACGTC. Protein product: CASSLGTTYEQYV.

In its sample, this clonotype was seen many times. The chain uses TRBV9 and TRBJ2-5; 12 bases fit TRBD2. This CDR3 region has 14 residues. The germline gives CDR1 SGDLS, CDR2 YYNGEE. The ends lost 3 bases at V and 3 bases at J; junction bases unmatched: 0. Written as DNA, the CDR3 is TGTGCCAGCAGCGGGACTAGCGGGGAAGAGACCCAGTACTTC. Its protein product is CASSGTSGEETQYF.

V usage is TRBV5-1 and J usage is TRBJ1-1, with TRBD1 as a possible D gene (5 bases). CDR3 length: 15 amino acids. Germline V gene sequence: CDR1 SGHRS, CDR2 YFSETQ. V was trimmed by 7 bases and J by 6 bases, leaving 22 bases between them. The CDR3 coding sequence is TGCGCCAGCGGAATCTTTGGGGGAAGTGAGGCTGAAGCTTTCTTT. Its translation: CASGIFGGSEAEAFF. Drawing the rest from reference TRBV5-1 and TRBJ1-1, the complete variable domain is KAGVTQTPRYLIKTRGQQVTLSCSPISGHRSVSWYQQTPGQGLQFLFEYFSETQRNKGNFPGRFSGRQFSNSRSEMNVSTLELGDSALYLCASGIFGGSEAEAFFGQGTRLTVV.

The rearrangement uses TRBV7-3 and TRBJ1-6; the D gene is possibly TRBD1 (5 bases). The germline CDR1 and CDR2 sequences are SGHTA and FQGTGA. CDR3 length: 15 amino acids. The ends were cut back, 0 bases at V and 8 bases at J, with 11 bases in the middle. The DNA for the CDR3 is TGTGCCAGCAGCTTAACTGGGGACGAGGATTCACCCCTCCACTTT. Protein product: CASSLTGDEDSPLHF.

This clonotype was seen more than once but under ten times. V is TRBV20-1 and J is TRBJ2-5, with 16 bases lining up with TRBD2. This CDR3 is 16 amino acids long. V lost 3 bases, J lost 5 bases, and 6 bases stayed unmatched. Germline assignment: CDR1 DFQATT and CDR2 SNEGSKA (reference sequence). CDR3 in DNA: TGCAGTGCTAGGGGACTAGCGGGGGGGCCGAGTGAGACCCAGTACTTC. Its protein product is CSARGLAGGPSETQYF.

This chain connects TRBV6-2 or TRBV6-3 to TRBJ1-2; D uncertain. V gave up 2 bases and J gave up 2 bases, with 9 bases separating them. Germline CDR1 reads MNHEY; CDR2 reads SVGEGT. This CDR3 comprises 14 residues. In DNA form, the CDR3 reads TGTGCCAGCAGTTACATTCAGGAGAACTATGGCTACACCTTC. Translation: CASSYIQENYGYTF.

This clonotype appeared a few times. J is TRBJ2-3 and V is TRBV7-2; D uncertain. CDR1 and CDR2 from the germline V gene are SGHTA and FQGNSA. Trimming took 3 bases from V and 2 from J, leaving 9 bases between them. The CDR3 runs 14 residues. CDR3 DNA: TGTGCCAGCAGCTTCCAGAACTTCACAGATACGCAGTATTTT. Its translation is CASSFQNFTDTQYF.

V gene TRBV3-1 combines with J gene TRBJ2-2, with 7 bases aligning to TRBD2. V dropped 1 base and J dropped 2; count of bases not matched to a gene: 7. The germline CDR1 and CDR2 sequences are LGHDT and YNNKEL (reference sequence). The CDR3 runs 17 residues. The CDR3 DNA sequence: TGTGCCAGCAGCCAAGTTCACGAGCGGGGTAACACCGGGGAGCTGTTTTTT. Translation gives CASSQVHERGNTGELFF.

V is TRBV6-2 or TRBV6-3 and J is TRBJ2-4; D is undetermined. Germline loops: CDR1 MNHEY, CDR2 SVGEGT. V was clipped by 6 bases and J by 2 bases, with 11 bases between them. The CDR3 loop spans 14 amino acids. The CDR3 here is CASRPGLSKNIQYF. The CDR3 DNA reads TGTGCCAGCAGACCCGGTCTTTCCAAAAACATTCAGTACTTC.

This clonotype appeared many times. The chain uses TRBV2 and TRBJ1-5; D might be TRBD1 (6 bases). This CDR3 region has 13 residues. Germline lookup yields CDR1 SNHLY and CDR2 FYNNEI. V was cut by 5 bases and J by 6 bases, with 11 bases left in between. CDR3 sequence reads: CASSWGPSQPQHF. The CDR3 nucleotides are TGTGCCAGCAGTTGGGGGCCTTCTCAGCCCCAGCATTTT. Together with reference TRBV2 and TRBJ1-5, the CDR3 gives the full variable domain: EPEVTQTPSHQVTQMGQEVILRCVPISNHLYFYWYRQILGQKVEFLVSFYNNEISEKSEIFDDQFSVERPDGSNFTLKIRSTKLEDSAMYFCASSWGPSQPQHFGDGTRLSIL.

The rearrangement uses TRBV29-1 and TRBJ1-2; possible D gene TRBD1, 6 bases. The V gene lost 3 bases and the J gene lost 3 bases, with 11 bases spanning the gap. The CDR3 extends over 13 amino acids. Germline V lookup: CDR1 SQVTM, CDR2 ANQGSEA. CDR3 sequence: CSVEGGLHYGYTF. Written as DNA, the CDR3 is TGCAGCGTTGAGGGGGGGCTGCACTATGGCTACACCTTC.

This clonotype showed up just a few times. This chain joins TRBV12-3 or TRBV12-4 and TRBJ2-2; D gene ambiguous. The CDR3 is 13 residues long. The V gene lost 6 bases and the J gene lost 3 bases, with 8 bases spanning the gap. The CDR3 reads CASSPLDTGELFF. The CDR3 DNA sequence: TGTGCCAGCAGCCCCTTAGACACCGGGGAGCTGTTTTTT.

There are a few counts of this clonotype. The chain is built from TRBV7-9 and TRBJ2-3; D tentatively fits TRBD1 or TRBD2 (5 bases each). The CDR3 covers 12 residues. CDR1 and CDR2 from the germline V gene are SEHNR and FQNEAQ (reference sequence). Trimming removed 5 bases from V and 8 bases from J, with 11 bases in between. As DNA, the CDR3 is TGTGCCAGCAGCCCCAGAGGGGTTACGCAGTATTTT. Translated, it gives CASSPRGVTQYF.

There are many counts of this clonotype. The CDR3 sequence is CASSYSRQGEAFF. CDR3 DNA sequence: TGTGCCAGCAGTTACTCGAGACAGGGGGAAGCTTTCTTT. The chain uses TRBV6-5 and TRBJ1-1; 8 bases fit TRBD1. The CDR3 consists of 13 residues. V shed 0 bases, J shed 8 bases, and the junction held 2 bases outside the gene matches. Germline-derived CDR1 and CDR2 are MNHEY and SVGAGI.